Listed here are 29 T cell receptor beta chains from one sample, sequenced in a study of glioma-infiltrating T cells. The iRepertoire nested amplicon-rescue multiplex PCR amplified TCR alpha and beta CDR3s from RNA. TCRdb reprocessed the multiplex PCR reads via MiXCR and lists one record per CDR3 protein. The sample consists of over 120,000 distinct CDR3 sequences, roughly two fifths of them appearing once. The material sequenced was glioma tissue, nonneoplastic brain tissue, or PBMCs (not recorded which). Every receptor here comes from a human donor with low-grade glioma or glioblastoma, undergoing nonglioma brain surgery, or in good health (not recorded which).

The V gene is TRBV25-1, the J gene TRBJ2-5; the D is unclear. In germline, CDR1 is MGHDK, CDR2 SYGVNS. CDR3 size: 16 residues. V was shortened by 1 base and J by 2 bases, with 14 bases between the two germline ends. The CDR3 spells CASSESLEAPQETQYF. CDR3 coding DNA: TGTGCCAGCAGTGAATCTCTTGAGGCTCCTCAAGAGACCCAGTACTTC. Complete variable domain (other parts from reference TRBV25-1 and TRBJ2-5): EADIYQTPRYLVIGTGKKITLECSQTMGHDKMYWYQQDPGMELHLIHYSYGVNSTEKGDLSSESTVSRIRTEHFPLTLESARPSHTSQYLCASSESLEAPQETQYFGPGTRLLVL.

This clonotype was seen many times. V gene TRBV6-1 combines with J gene TRBJ2-5; D unresolved. Germline V lookup: CDR1 MNHNS, CDR2 SASEGT. CDR3 length: 12 amino acids. The V end lost 5 bases, the J end lost 1 base, and 5 bases lay between the germline ends. CDR3: CASSSSQETQYF. In DNA, the CDR3 is TGTGCCAGCAGTTCCAGCCAAGAGACCCAGTACTTC.

The V call is TRBV2, the J call TRBJ1-1; D may be TRBD1 (5 bases). Looked up from germline, CDR1 is SNHLY and CDR2 is FYNNEI. The CDR3 length is 13 residues. Trimming took 6 bases from V and 1 from J, leaving 9 bases between them. CDR3 in amino acids: CASSNDRNTEAFF. DNA for the CDR3: TGTGCCAGCAGCAACGACAGGAACACTGAAGCTTTCTTT.

A remark on this clonotype: Germline and junction disagree at one end, which may indicate a read error. V usage is TRBV6-6 and J usage is TRBJ2-5; TRBD2 matches at 10 bases. Germline V CDR1 and CDR2: MNHNY, SVGAGI (reference sequence). The CDR3 runs 17 residues. CDR3 residues: CASSSRTSGVGGETEYF. In nucleotides, the CDR3 is TGTGCCAGCTCCTCTAGGACTAGCGGAGTAGGGGGAGAGACCGAGTACTTC.

About this clonotype itself: At one end the junction does not follow the germline gene, possibly because of a read error. The rearrangement uses TRBV20-1 and TRBJ2-6; either TRBD1 or TRBD2 may supply D (5 bases each). This CDR3 spans 15 amino acids. The germline CDR1 and CDR2 sequences are DFQATT and SNEGSKA (reference sequence). The CDR3 nucleotides are TGCAGTGCTAGAGATTCAAGCGCCGGGGCCAACGTCCTGGCTTTC. This translates into CSARDSSAGANVLAF.

The V and J genes are TRBV20-1 and TRBJ1-1; D ambiguous. Germline lookup yields CDR1 DFQATT and CDR2 SNEGSKA (reference sequence). V lost 3 bases and J lost 7, with 6 bases in between. CDR3 length equals 10 residues. CDR3 region: CSARDLEAFF. CDR3 nucleotide sequence: TGCAGTGCTAGGGATCTTGAAGCTTTCTTT.

The V and J genes are TRBV11-2 and TRBJ2-7; TRBD1 might be the D (7 bases). The germline gives CDR1 SGHAT, CDR2 FQNNGV. This CDR3 is 15 amino acids long. V was shortened by 6 bases and J by 0 bases, with 15 bases between the two germline ends. Written as DNA, the CDR3 is TGTGCCAGCAGTCCCAGGGGGGCCAGCTCCTACGAGCAGTACTTC. It is translated as CASSPRGASSYEQYF.

This clonotype was found once. The V and J genes are TRBV27 and TRBJ1-1; a possible D gene is TRBD1 (5 bases). The CDR3 runs 15 residues. V was shortened by 4 bases and J by 5 bases, with 17 bases between the two germline ends. Germline V lookup: CDR1 MNHEY, CDR2 SMNVEV (reference sequence). DNA of the CDR3: TGTGCCAGCAGTTGGGGGGGGGGAAGGGTTACTGAAGCTTTCTTT. Translated: CASSWGGGRVTEAFF.

In this sample, this clonotype turned up once. The CDR3 here is CAISNMRGQETQYF. The CDR3 nucleotides read TGTGCCATCAGTAACATGAGGGGGCAAGAGACCCAGTACTTC. This chain uses TRBV10-3 with TRBJ2-5; D perhaps matches TRBD1 (6 bases). This CDR3 spans 14 amino acids. Trimming pared 5 bases from V and 2 bases from J, leaving 12 bases between. Per the germline V gene, CDR1 is ENHRY and CDR2 is SYGVKD.

This clonotype was seen more than once but under ten times. The rearrangement joins TRBV20-1 to TRBJ1-5; D perhaps matches TRBD1 (6 bases). Trimming cost V 0 bases and J 5 bases, with 11 bases left between them. Per the germline V gene, CDR1 is DFQATT and CDR2 is SNEGSKA (reference sequence). The length of the CDR3 is 14 residues. CDR3 bases: TGCAGTGCTAGAGATGGGGGCGATCATCAGCCCCAGCATTTT. Amino acid sequence: CSARDGGDHQPQHF.

This chain joins TRBV6-1 and TRBJ2-7; 7 nucleotides line up with TRBD2. Germline loops: CDR1 MNHNS, CDR2 SASEGT. The V segment lost 3 bases and the J segment 4 bases; nucleotides outside the gene matches: 9. The CDR3 consists of 15 residues. The CDR3 here is CASSDSRGTKYEQYF. The CDR3 nucleotides read TGTGCCAGCAGTGATTCGCGGGGGACTAAGTACGAGCAGTACTTC.

The J gene is TRBJ2-7, the V gene TRBV20-1; TRBD1 aligns across 9 bases. The CDR3 covers 13 residues. Germline V lookup: CDR1 DFQATT, CDR2 SNEGSKA (reference sequence). J was trimmed by 6 bases and V by 5 bases; bases with no gene match: 8. The CDR3 is CSAYRDREPEQYF. CDR3 bases: TGCAGTGCTTACCGGGACAGGGAGCCCGAGCAGTACTTC.

Only a few counts were recorded for this clonotype. The chain recombines TRBV6-1 with TRBJ1-5; 10 bases fit TRBD1. The CDR3 runs 14 residues. Germline V gives CDR1 MNHNS, CDR2 SASEGT. After removal of 10 bases from V and 5 bases from J, the junction contained 8 bases not matched to a gene. CDR3 nucleotides: TGTGCCACCGTTTCGGGACAGGGGTATCAGCCCCAGCATTTT. This encodes CATVSGQGYQPQHF.

The chain combines TRBV6-1 with TRBJ2-1; D unresolved. Germline assignment: CDR1 MNHNS and CDR2 SASEGT. Trimming took 4 bases from V and 9 from J, leaving 16 bases between them. The CDR3 is 14 residues long. The CDR3 is CASSAQKPSLEQFF. CDR3 DNA: TGTGCCAGCAGTGCCCAAAAGCCCTCCCTTGAGCAGTTCTTC.

This clonotype occurred a few times. V and J are TRBV7-8 and TRBJ1-1; D not resolved. V lost 3 bases to trimming and J lost 4 bases, with 12 bases between them. The germline CDR1 and CDR2 sequences are SGHVS and FQNEAQ. The CDR3 is made up of 14 amino acids. The DNA for the CDR3 is TGTGCCAGCAGCTTCGATGGTGACGGCACTGAAGCTTTCTTT. Translating gives CASSFDGDGTEAFF.

There are a few counts of this clonotype. V is TRBV7-9 and J is TRBJ2-5, with D possibly TRBD1 on 6 matching bases. This CDR3 region has 15 residues. The V gene lost 5 bases and the J gene lost 0 bases, with 13 bases spanning the gap. Germline CDR1 is SEHNR and CDR2 is FQNEAQ (reference sequence). The CDR3 spells CASSTKWTDQETQYF. The CDR3 nucleotides are TGTGCCAGCAGCACTAAGTGGACAGACCAAGAGACCCAGTACTTC.

The chain recombines TRBV5-1 with TRBJ1-2, with D uncertain. V lost 4 bases and J 5 bases, leaving 12 bases between the germline ends. This CDR3 comprises 13 residues. Looked up from germline, CDR1 is SGHRS and CDR2 is YFSETQ. CDR3 bases: TGCGCCAGCAGCCAAACGGATCTTTATGGCTACACCTTC. It specifies CASSQTDLYGYTF.

The V call is TRBV6-6, the J call TRBJ2-3; maybe TRBD1 (5 bases). The J call may be wrong; the DNA end is better matched by TRBJ1-5. In germline, CDR1 is MNHNY, CDR2 SVGAGI (reference sequence). The CDR3 loop spans 16 amino acids. In DNA form, the CDR3 reads TGTGCCAGCAGTTACAGCGGGACTAGGGCCCCAGATACGCAGCATTTT. Translation: CASSYSGTRAPDTQHF.

The chain employs TRBV19 and TRBJ1-5; 7 nucleotides agree with TRBD1. The CDR3 has 16 residues. Germline CDR1 reads LNHDA; CDR2 reads SQIVND (reference sequence). With V trimmed by 5 bases and J by 4 bases, 11 bases remained unmatched. The DNA for the CDR3 is TGTGCCAGTAGTTCGGGCAACAGGGGCGAAAATCAGCCCCAGCATTTT. Residues: CASSSGNRGENQPQHF.

The rearrangement uses TRBV29-1 and TRBJ2-3; 11 bases agree with TRBD2. J was trimmed by 3 bases and V by 0 bases; bases with no gene match: 14. CDR3 length: 19 residues. CDR1 SQVTM and CDR2 ANQGSEA come from the germline V gene. This CDR3 reads CSVEEALAGEGIPTDTQYF. Written as DNA, the CDR3 is TGCAGCGTTGAAGAAGCACTAGCGGGAGAGGGAATCCCAACAGATACGCAGTATTTT.

On this clonotype: Its ends do not fully match the called genes, so a read error is possible. The chain carries TRBV28 and TRBJ1-6; weak D call: TRBD1 (5 bases). The CDR3 covers 14 residues. Germline loops: CDR1 MDHEN, CDR2 SYDVKM. CDR3 in amino acids: CAGSPTGRNSPLHF. The CDR3 coding sequence is TGTGCCGGCAGTCCCACGGGACGGAATTCACCCCTCCACTTT.

The chain couples TRBV6-2 or TRBV6-3 to TRBJ2-5; no definite D call. Between the trimmed V and J ends, which lost 0 bases and 5 bases, there was a span of 4 bases. From germline, CDR1 is MNHEY and CDR2 SVGEGT. The CDR3 has 12 amino acids. CDR3 sequence (DNA): TGTGCCAGCAGTTACTCAGTGGAGACCCAGTACTTC. It is translated as CASSYSVETQYF.

This clonotype appeared a few times. The chain links TRBV6-1 to TRBJ2-1; D unclear. V lost 5 bases to trimming and J lost 7 bases, with 9 bases between them. The CDR3 runs 12 residues. Per germline, CDR1 MNHNS and CDR2 SASEGT. For the CDR3, the DNA is TGTGCCAGCAGTTTATCGTGGAATGAGCAGTTCTTC. Translated, it gives CASSLSWNEQFF.

This clonotype came up a few times. This chain links TRBV29-1 with TRBJ2-7; TRBD1 might be the D (5 bases). There are 12 residues in the CDR3. The V and J ends lost 5 bases and 2 bases respectively, with 10 bases between them. In germline, CDR1 is SQVTM, CDR2 ANQGSEA. This CDR3 is CSVKADTYEQYF. Here the CDR3 DNA reads TGCAGCGTTAAGGCGGACACCTACGAGCAGTACTTC.

This clonotype was seen a few times. The genes are TRBV20-1 and TRBJ2-5; the D is unclear. This CDR3 has 12 amino acids. Germline assignment: CDR1 DFQATT and CDR2 SNEGSKA (reference sequence). V was clipped by 3 bases and J by 3 bases, with 8 bases between them. DNA for the CDR3: TGCAGTGCTAGTCCCTGGAAAGAGACCCAGTACTTC. It codes for CSASPWKETQYF.

The table lists this clonotype with a few counts. Mismatch with germline at one junction end may stem from a read error. The rearrangement uses TRBV24-1 and TRBJ2-2; D not resolved. Germline loops: CDR1 KGHDR, CDR2 SFDVKD. The length of the CDR3 is 13 residues. This chain's CDR3 is CATSDMNIGELFF. CDR3 sequence (DNA): TGTGCCACCAGTGATATGAACATCGGGGAGCTGTTTTTT.

The V call is TRBV6-1, the J call TRBJ1-1, with D possibly TRBD1 on 5 matching bases. V lost 6 bases to trimming and J lost 1 base, with 12 bases between them. Germline loops: CDR1 MNHNS, CDR2 SASEGT. There are 14 residues in the CDR3. The CDR3 nucleotides are TGTGCCAGCAGCAGACAGAGACCGAACACTGAAGCTTTCTTT. It yields the protein CASSRQRPNTEAFF.

This clonotype appeared a few times. The rearrangement links TRBV20-1 to TRBJ2-1, with D uncertain. The CDR3 has 13 amino acids. Germline V gives CDR1 DFQATT, CDR2 SNEGSKA (reference sequence). V was pared by 2 bases and J by 9 bases, with 14 bases between. The DNA of the CDR3 is TGCAGTGCTAGAATGTTGGGAAAGGGTGAGCAGTTCTTC. It is translated as CSARMLGKGEQFF.

This clonotype was counted only a few times. The chain uses TRBV6-1 and TRBJ1-1; tentatively, D is TRBD1 (5 bases). The CDR3 extends over 13 amino acids. The germline V and J ends were trimmed by 2 bases and 5 bases, with 9 bases remaining between them. Looked up from germline, CDR1 is MNHNS and CDR2 is SASEGT. CDR3 DNA: TGTGCCAGCAGTGAACAGGGAGAGACTGAAGCTTTCTTT. Translating gives CASSEQGETEAFF.